Reported below is one T cell receptor (beta chain). The antigen remains undetermined. This specimen comes from a study of beta chain features in type 1 diabetes. Study results and limitations: Lower insertion and higher deletion counts appeared at VDJ junctions in type 1 diabetes patients. Shorter TCRB CDR3s, moderately but significantly so, were found in Type 1 diabetes patients in all four CD4+ subsets. Possible PCR preference for shorter templates applied equally to patients and controls.

All of the isolated RNA was reverse transcribed, so expressed TCRB transcripts were sequenced. Assay: immunoSEQ multiplex PCR; the TCRdb copy retains only in-frame clones and omits some. This table has 310,000 or so clones, 8% appearing once. The TCR comes from a woman between 18 and 30 years old in good health. The sequenced sample was central memory CD4+ T cells from blood.

Here the CDR3 reads CATSKNRSIGLRKETQYF. Written as DNA, the CDR3 is TGTGCCACCAGCAAGAATAGGTCGATCGGTTTGCGGAAAGAGACCCAGTACTTC. The chain carries TRBV15 and TRBJ2-5; D call uncertain. CDR1 and CDR2 (germline): LNHNV, YYDKDF (reference sequence). The CDR3 runs 18 residues. V was pared by 4 bases and J by 3 bases, with 24 bases between.